The 8 T cell receptor beta chains below come from one sample, sequenced in a study of PD-L1 blockade in urothelial cancer. The assay was immunoSEQ multiplex PCR, and TCRdb's table has in-frame clones only and misses some. The sample consists of tens of thousands of clones, 82% of them appearing once. The sequencing used PBMCs, collected around atezolizumab (anti-PD-L1) treatment. The source is a man in his sixties or seventies with urothelial cancer.

The CDR3 here is CASSDNSRDRTGELFF. The CDR3 region has the DNA TGTGCCAGCAGCGACAACAGCAGGGATCGGACCGGGGAGCTGTTTTTT. The chain links TRBV11-3 to TRBJ2-2; possibly TRBD1 for D (5 bases). Germline V gene data show CDR1 as SGHNT and CDR2 as YENEEA. The ends were cut back, 5 bases at V and 5 bases at J, with 18 bases in the middle. The CDR3 totals 16 residues.

This sequence joins TRBV5-1 and TRBJ2-2; D not resolved. V was shortened by 0 bases and J by 7 bases, with 7 bases between the two germline ends. The CDR3 totals 13 residues. Germline V gives CDR1 SGHRS, CDR2 YFSETQ. The CDR3 is CASSLAVIGELFF. CDR3 DNA: TGCGCCAGCAGCTTGGCCGTTATCGGGGAGCTGTTTTTT.

V and J are TRBV7-2 and TRBJ1-1; D not certain. Germline V lookup: CDR1 SGHTA, CDR2 FQGNSA. The CDR3 totals 13 residues. The germline V and J ends were trimmed by 5 bases and 1 base, with 8 bases remaining between them. The CDR3 DNA sequence: TGTGCCAGCAGCCCCCGCAGGAACACTGAAGCTTTCTTT. Residues: CASSPRRNTEAFF.

CDR3 coding DNA: TGTGCCAGCAGTCGACCGAGCGGGGCGAACACCGGGGAGCTGTTTTTT. It codes for CASSRPSGANTGELFF. The V gene is TRBV7-6, the J gene TRBJ2-2; 7 nucleotides match TRBD2. V lost 6 bases to trimming and J lost 0 bases; unmatched junction nucleotides: 7. The length of the CDR3 is 16 residues. Looked up from germline, CDR1 is SGHVS and CDR2 is FNYEAQ.

This chain uses TRBV12-5 with TRBJ2-1; D is undetermined. This CDR3 comprises 10 residues. Trimming took off 3 bases at V and 13 bases at J, with 7 bases between the two ends. CDR1 is LGHNT, CDR2 FRNRAP, per germline. DNA of the CDR3: TGTGCTAGTGGTTTCGAGCCCCAGTTCTTC. Translated, it gives CASGFEPQFF.

This clone was seen just once. This chain joins TRBV29-1 and TRBJ2-1; the D gene is possibly TRBD2 (6 bases). V lost 4 bases and J 8 bases, leaving 12 bases between the germline ends. The CDR3 has 12 residues. Germline CDR1 is SQVTM and CDR2 is ANQGSEA. The CDR3 nucleotides read TGCAGCGTTGCGGCGGGACCGGATGAGCAGTTCTTC. Translated, it gives CSVAAGPDEQFF.

This clone was seen only once. This rearrangement joins TRBV30 to TRBJ2-1; D possibly corresponds to TRBD2 (7 bases). The length of the CDR3 is 15 residues. In germline, CDR1 is GTSNPN, CDR2 SVGIG (reference sequence). The ends were cut back, 3 bases at V and 7 bases at J, with 19 bases in the middle. CDR3 loop: CAWSRGGASPNEQFF. CDR3 DNA: TGTGCCTGGAGCCGAGGGGGGGCCTCGCCTAATGAGCAGTTCTTC.

The V and J genes are TRBV6-5 and TRBJ1-1; D remains ambiguous. Trimming cost V 6 bases and J 0 bases, with 11 bases left between them. The germline V gene encodes CDR1 MNHEY and CDR2 SVGAGI. The CDR3 totals 14 residues. The CDR3, as DNA: TGTGCCAGCAGGGAGGAGCCCCTGAACACTGAAGCTTTCTTT. It specifies CASREEPLNTEAFF.